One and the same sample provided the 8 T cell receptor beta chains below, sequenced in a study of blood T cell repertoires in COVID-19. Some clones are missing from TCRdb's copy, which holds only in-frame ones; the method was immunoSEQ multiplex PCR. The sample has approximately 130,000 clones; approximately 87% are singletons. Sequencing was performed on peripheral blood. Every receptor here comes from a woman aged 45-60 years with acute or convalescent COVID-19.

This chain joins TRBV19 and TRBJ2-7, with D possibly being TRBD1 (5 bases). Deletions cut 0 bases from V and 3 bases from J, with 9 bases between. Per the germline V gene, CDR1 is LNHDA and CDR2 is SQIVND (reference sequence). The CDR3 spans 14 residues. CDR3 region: CASSIDPGNYEQYF. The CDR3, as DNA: TGTGCCAGTAGTATAGACCCAGGGAACTACGAGCAGTACTTC. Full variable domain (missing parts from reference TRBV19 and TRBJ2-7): DGGITQSPKYLFRKEGQNVTLSCEQNLNHDAMYWYRQDPGQGLRLIYYSQIVNDFQKGDIAEGYSVSREKKESFPLTVTSAQKNPTAFYLCASSIDPGNYEQYFGPGTRLTVT.

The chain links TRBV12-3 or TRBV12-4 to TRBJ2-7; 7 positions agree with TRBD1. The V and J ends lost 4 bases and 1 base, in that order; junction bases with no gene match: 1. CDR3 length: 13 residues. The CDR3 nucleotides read TGTGCCAGCAGTTCCAGGGGGTCCTACGAGCAGTACTTC. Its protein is CASSSRGSYEQYF.

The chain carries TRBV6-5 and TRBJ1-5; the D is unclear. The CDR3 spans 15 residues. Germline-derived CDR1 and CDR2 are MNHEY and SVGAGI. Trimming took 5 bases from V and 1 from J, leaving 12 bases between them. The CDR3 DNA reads TGTGCCAGCAGTAGAGGGTTCCAGAGCAATCAGCCCCAGCATTTT. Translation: CASSRGFQSNQPQHF.

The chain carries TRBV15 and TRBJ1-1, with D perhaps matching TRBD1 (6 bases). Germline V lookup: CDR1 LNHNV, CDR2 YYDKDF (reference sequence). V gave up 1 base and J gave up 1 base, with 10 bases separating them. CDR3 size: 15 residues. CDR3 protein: CATSRVRGGNTEAFF. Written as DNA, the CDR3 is TGTGCCACCAGCAGAGTACGAGGGGGGAACACTGAAGCTTTCTTT. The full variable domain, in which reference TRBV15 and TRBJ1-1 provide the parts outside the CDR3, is DAMVIQNPRYQVTQFGKPVTLSCSQTLNHNVMYWYQQKSSQAPKLLFHYYDKDFNNEADTPDNFQSRRPNTSFCFLDIRSPGLGDTAMYLCATSRVRGGNTEAFFGQGTRLTVV.

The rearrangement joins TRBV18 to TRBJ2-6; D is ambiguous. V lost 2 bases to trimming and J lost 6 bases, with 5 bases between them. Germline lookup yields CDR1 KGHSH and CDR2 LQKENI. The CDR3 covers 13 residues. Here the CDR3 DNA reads TGTGCCAGCTCACCATCAATGGCCAACGTCCTGACTTTC. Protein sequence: CASSPSMANVLTF.

CDR3 residues: CASSLSLEFTEAFF. The CDR3 bases are TGTGCCAGCAGTTTATCTCTCGAGTTCACTGAAGCTTTCTTT. The chain combines TRBV28 with TRBJ1-1; D gene uncertain. V gave up 1 base and J gave up 4 bases, with 10 bases separating them. CDR3 size: 14 residues. The germline CDR1 and CDR2 sequences are MDHEN and SYDVKM.

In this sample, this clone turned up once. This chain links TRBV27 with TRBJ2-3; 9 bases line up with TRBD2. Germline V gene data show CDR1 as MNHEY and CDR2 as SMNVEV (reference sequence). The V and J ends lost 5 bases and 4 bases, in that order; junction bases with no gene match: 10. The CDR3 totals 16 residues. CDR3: CASSTYGGGAADTQYF. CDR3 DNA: TGTGCCAGCAGTACGTATGGCGGGGGGGCCGCAGATACGCAGTATTTT.

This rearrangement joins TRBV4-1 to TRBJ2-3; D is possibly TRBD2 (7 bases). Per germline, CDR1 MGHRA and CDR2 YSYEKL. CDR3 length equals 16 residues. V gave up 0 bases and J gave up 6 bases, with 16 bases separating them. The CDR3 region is CASSQEGGRGYDTQYF. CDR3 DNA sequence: TGCGCCAGCAGCCAAGAAGGGGGGAGGGGCTACGATACGCAGTATTTT.